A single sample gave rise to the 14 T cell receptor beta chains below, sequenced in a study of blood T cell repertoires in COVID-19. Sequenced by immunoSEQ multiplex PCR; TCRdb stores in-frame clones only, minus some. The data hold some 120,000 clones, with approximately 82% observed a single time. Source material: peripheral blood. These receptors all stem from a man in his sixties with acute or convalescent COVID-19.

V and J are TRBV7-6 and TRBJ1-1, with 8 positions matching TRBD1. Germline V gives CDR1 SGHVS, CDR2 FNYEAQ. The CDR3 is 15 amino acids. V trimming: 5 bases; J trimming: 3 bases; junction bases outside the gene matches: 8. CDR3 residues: CASSPLTGGDTEAFF. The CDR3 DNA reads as TGTGCCAGCAGCCCCCTAACAGGGGGGGACACTGAAGCTTTCTTT.

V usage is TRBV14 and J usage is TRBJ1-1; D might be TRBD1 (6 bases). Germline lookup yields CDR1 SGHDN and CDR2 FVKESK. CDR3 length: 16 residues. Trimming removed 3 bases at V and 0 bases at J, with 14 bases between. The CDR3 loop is CASSHGIRGMNTEAFF. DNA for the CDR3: TGTGCCAGCAGCCACGGTATCAGGGGCATGAACACTGAAGCTTTCTTT.

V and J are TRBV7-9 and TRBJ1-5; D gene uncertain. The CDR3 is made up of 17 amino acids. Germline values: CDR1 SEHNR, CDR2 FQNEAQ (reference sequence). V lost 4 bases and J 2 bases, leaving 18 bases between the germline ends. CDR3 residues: CASSSGLSGKGNQPQHF. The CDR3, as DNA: TGTGCCAGCAGCTCCGGGTTATCTGGCAAAGGCAATCAGCCCCAGCATTTT.

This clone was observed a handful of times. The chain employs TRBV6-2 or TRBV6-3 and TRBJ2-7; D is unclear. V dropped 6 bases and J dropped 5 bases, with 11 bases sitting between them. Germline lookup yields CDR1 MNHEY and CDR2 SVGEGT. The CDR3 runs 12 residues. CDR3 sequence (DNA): TGTGCCAGCAGCCCCCCGAGCCACGAGCAGTACTTC. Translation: CASSPPSHEQYF.

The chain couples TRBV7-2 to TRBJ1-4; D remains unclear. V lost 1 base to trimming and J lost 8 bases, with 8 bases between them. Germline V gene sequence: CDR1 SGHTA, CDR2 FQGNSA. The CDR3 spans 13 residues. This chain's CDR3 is CASSLERWEKLFF. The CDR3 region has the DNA TGTGCCAGCAGCTTAGAGAGGTGGGAAAAACTGTTTTTT.

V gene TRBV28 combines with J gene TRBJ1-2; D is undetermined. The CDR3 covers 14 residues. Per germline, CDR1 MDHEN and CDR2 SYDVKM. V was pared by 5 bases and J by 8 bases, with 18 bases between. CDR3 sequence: CASSPPGGIRGYTF. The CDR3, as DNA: TGTGCCAGCAGTCCCCCAGGAGGGATTCGGGGCTACACCTTC.

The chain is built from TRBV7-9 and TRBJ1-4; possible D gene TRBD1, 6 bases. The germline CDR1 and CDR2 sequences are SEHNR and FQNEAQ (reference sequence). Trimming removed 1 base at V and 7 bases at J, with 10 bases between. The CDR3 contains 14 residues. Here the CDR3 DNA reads TGTGCCAGCAGCTTAGGGGGGCAGAGTGAAAAACTGTTTTTT. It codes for CASSLGGQSEKLFF.

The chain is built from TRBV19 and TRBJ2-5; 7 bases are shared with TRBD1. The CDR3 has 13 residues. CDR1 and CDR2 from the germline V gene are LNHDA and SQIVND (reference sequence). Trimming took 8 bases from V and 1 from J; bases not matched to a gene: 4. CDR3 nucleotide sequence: TGTGCCAGTCGCGACAGGGTCCAAGAGACCCAGTACTTC. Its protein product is CASRDRVQETQYF. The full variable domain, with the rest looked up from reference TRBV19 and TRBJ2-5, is DGGITQSPKYLFRKEGQNVTLSCEQNLNHDAMYWYRQDPGQGLRLIYYSQIVNDFQKGDIAEGYSVSREKKESFPLTVTSAQKNPTAFYLCASRDRVQETQYFGPGTRLLVL.

CDR3 coding DNA: TGTGCCAGCAGCTTGACCAGGGTGGATGGCTACACCTTC. Amino acids: CASSLTRVDGYTF. J is TRBJ1-2 and V is TRBV5-4; D is perhaps TRBD1 (5 bases). Germline values: CDR1 SGHNT, CDR2 YYREEE (reference sequence). Trimming took off 1 base at V and 6 bases at J, with 10 bases between the two ends. This CDR3 comprises 13 residues.

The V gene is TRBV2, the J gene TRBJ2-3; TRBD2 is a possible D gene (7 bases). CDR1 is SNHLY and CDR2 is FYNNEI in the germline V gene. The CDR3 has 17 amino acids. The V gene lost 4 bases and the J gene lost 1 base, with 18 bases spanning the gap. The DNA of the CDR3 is TGTGCCAGCAGTGGAGGGGGGAGGGTCGGCGGCACAGATACGCAGTATTTT. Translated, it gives CASSGGGRVGGTDTQYF.

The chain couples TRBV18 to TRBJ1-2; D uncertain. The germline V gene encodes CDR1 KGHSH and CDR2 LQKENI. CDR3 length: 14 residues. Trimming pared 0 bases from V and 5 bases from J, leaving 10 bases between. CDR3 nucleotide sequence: TGTGCCAGCTCACCACCGGCACGGGAATATGGCTACACCTTC. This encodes CASSPPAREYGYTF.

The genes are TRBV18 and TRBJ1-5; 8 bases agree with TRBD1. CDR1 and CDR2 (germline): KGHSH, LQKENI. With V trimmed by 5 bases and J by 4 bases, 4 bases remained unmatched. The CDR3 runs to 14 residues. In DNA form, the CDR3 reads TGTGCCAGCTCAGCAGACAGGGGAAATCAGCCCCAGCATTTT. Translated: CASSADRGNQPQHF.

The CDR3 spells CASSPSGSGNEQYF. The CDR3 DNA sequence: TGTGCCAGCAGCCCTAGCGGGAGCGGAAACGAGCAGTACTTC. This chain joins TRBV3-1 (or the pseudogene TRBV3-2) and TRBJ2-7, with 10 bases matching TRBD2. The length of the CDR3 is 14 residues. The trim removed 4 bases at V and 5 bases at J, leaving 5 bases unmatched. Germline CDR1 reads LGHDT; CDR2 reads YNNKEL (reference sequence).

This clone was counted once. The CDR3 sequence: CASSALAGGLGTQYF. For the CDR3, the DNA is TGTGCCAGCAGCGCCCTAGCGGGAGGGTTGGGTACGCAGTATTTT. This chain uses TRBV6-5 with TRBJ2-3, with TRBD2 matching over 12 bases. The CDR3 is 15 residues long. Germline loops: CDR1 MNHEY, CDR2 SVGAGI. Trimming at V came to 6 bases and at J to 8 bases, leaving 9 bases not matched to a gene.